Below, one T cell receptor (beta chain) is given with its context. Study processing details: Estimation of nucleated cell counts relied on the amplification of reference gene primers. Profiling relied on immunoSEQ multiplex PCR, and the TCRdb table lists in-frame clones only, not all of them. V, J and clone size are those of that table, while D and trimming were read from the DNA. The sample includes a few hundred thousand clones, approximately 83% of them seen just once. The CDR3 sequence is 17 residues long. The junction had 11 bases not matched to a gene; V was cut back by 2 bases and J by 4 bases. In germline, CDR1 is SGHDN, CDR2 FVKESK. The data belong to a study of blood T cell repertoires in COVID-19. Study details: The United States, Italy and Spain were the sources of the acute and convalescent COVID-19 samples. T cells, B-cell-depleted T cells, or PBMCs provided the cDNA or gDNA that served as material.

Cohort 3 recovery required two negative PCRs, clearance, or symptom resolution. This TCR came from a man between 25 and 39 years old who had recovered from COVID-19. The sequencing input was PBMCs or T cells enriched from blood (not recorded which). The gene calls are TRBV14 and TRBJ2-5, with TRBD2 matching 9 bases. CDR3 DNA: TGTGCCAGCAGCCAACCGCTTAGCGGGGGATATGGAGAGACCCAGTACTTC. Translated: CASSQPLSGGYGETQYF.